What follows are 7 T cell receptor beta chains derived from one specimen sequenced in a study of a mutant IDH1 vaccine in newly diagnosed glioma. Time point defined: week 35, safety follow-up. The study gave 300 ug of mutant IDH1 20-mer peptide per vaccine dose, with topical imiquimod. These receptors lack a known antigen. Sequencing used immunoSEQ multiplex PCR; TCRdb keeps in-frame clones, though not all of them. The sample has 30,000 to 40,000 clones; roughly 80% are singletons. Sample: PBMCs, taken from a glioma patient whose treatment included an IDH1 peptide vaccine. The receptors here all came from a woman in her late teens or twenties with glioma.

The J gene is TRBJ1-1, the V gene TRBV18; the match to TRBD1 covers 9 bases. The CDR3 spans 18 residues. The V and J ends lost 2 bases and 5 bases, in that order; junction bases with no gene match: 15. CDR1 is KGHSH, CDR2 LQKENI, per germline. This CDR3 is CASSPSFSTGQGKTEAFF. For the CDR3, the DNA is TGTGCCAGCTCACCATCCTTTTCTACGGGACAGGGCAAAACTGAAGCTTTCTTT.

V and J are TRBV7-2 and TRBJ2-1; no clear D. CDR1 and CDR2 from the germline V gene are SGHTA and FQGNSA. The germline V and J ends were trimmed by 4 bases and 7 bases, with 26 bases remaining between them. The CDR3 length is 18 residues. This CDR3 is CASSSRPPQSFLGNEQFF. Here the CDR3 DNA reads TGTGCCAGCAGCTCACGACCCCCCCAAAGTTTCCTGGGGAATGAGCAGTTCTTC.

This clone has just one count. V gene TRBV28 combines with J gene TRBJ2-7; D is possibly TRBD2 (5 bases). Per the germline V gene, CDR1 is MDHEN and CDR2 is SYDVKM. The CDR3 sequence is 17 residues long. The V gene lost 5 bases and the J gene lost 3 bases, with 23 bases spanning the gap. The CDR3 DNA follows: TGTGCCAGCAGTGGTTTTACCCTGGACTTTCGAGACTACGAGCAGTACTTC. This gives the protein CASSGFTLDFRDYEQYF.

The CDR3, as DNA: TGTGCCAGCAGTGTACCGTCAGGGGTTACTACTGAAGCTTTCTTT. This gives the protein CASSVPSGVTTEAFF. The chain has TRBV25-1 and TRBJ1-1; possible D gene TRBD1, 6 bases. The germline CDR1 and CDR2 sequences are MGHDK and SYGVNS. The V end lost 4 bases, the J end lost 5 bases, and 17 bases lay between the germline ends. The CDR3 extends over 15 amino acids.

This sequence joins TRBV29-1 and TRBJ1-3, with D unclear. With 2 bases removed from V and 0 bases from J, the gap between germline ends came to 8 bases. Looked up from germline, CDR1 is SQVTM and CDR2 is ANQGSEA. The CDR3 length is 14 residues. The CDR3 nucleotides read TGCAGCGTTGAACCTGTGCACTCTGGAAACACCATATATTTT. This translates into CSVEPVHSGNTIYF.

This chain joins TRBV6-1 and TRBJ1-5; D not certain. Between the trimmed V and J ends, which lost 7 bases and 7 bases, there was a span of 14 bases. Germline assignment: CDR1 MNHNS and CDR2 SASEGT. The CDR3 runs 13 residues. The CDR3 sequence: CASNELVWQPQHF. CDR3 coding DNA: TGTGCCAGCAACGAACTTGTCTGGCAGCCCCAGCATTTT.

The chain combines TRBV19 with TRBJ2-3; TRBD1 matches at 7 bases. The junction had 4 bases not matched to a gene; V was cut back by 4 bases and J by 0 bases. The CDR3 runs 15 residues. Per germline, CDR1 LNHDA and CDR2 SQIVND (reference sequence). The chain's CDR3 is CASSKLGQSTDTQYF. For the CDR3, the DNA is TGTGCCAGTAGTAAACTGGGACAGAGCACAGATACGCAGTATTTT.